Given below is one T cell receptor (beta chain) in context. Its target is not known. A multiplex PCR was run with 60 Vbeta primers and 13 Jbeta primers. The repertoire was sequenced with immunoSEQ multiplex PCR; TCRdb's copy has only in-frame clones and lacks some. The sample carries about 190,000 clones, roughly four fifths recorded once. These data originate in a study of cytomegalovirus exposure and HLA in healthy donors. General study points: Later work showed greater clonal expansion in HLA-associated TCR beta chains than in equally common others. Prediction of most subjects' HLA-A and HLA-B alleles by TCR beta sequences was reportedly accurate.

This CDR3 region has 14 residues. Germline V CDR1 and CDR2: MDHEN, SYDVKM. V shed 6 bases, J shed 0 bases, and the junction held 4 bases outside the gene matches. The sample taken for sequencing was PBMCs. This chain links TRBV28 with TRBJ1-2, with TRBD1 matching 7 bases. This TCR derives from a woman aged 25 to 39 in good health and CMV-seropositive. CDR3 protein: CASSLGGANYGYTF. The CDR3 coding sequence is TGTGCCAGCAGCCTAGGGGGCGCTAACTATGGCTACACCTTC.